A single TCR beta chain is shown here with its context. Its antigen is unidentified. Compared with germline, one end of the junction differs, possibly owing to a read error. This CDR3 comprises 13 residues. Germline V gene sequence: CDR1 SSHAT, CDR2 FNYEAQ (reference sequence). Semi-nested PCR with Nested Universal Primer A followed constant-region reverse priming of full-length variable regions. TCRdb reprocessed the 5' RACE reads via MiXCR and lists one record per CDR3 protein. The sample has approximately 40,000 distinct CDR3 sequences, 30% seen once. Memory CD4+ cells were defined as CD4+CD45RO+CD25-. Findings and limits, study-wide: In terms of TCR gene usage, tumor memory CD4+ T cells clustered together with blood and lymph node memory CD4+ cells, as well as with lymph node naive CD4+ cells. Larger-cohort validation covered only one TCR beta V-J rearrangement.

What was sequenced was tumor-infiltrating memory CD4+ T cells sorted from the breast tumor. Subset: memory CD4+ T cells, CD4+CD45RO+CD25-. The chain is built from TRBV7-7 and TRBJ2-2; D unresolved. This clonotype was obtained from a female donor with breast cancer. The CDR3: CASSPLPSGELFF. In DNA form, the CDR3 reads TGTGCTAGCAGTCCGCTCCCTTCCGGGGAGCTGTTTTTT. The full variable domain, rest sourced from reference TRBV7-7 and TRBJ2-2, is GAGVSQSPRYKVTKRGQDVTLRCDPISSHATLYWYQQALGQGPEFLTYFNYEAQPDKSGLPSDRFSAERPEGSISTLTIQRTEQRDSAMYRCASSPLPSGELFFGEGSRLTVL.